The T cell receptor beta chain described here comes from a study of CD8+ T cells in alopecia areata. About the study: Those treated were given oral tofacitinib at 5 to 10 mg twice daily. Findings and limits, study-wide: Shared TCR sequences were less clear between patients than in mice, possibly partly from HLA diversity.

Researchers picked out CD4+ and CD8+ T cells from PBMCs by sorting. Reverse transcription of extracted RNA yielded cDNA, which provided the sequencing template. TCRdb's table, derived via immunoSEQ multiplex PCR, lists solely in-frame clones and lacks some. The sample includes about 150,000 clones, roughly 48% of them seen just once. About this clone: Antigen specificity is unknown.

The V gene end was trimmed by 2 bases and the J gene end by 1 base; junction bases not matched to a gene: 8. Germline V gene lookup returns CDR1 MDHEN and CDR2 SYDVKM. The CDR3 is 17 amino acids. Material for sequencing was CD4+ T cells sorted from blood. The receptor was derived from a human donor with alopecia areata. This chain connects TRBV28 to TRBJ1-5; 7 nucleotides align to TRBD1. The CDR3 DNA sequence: TGTGCCAGCAGTTTAACGTCAGGGGGAGGAAGCAATCAGCCCCAGCATTTT. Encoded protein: CASSLTSGGGSNQPQHF. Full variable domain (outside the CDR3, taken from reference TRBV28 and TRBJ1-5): DVKVTQSSRYLVKRTGEKVFLECVQDMDHENMFWYRQDPGLGLRLIYFSYDVKMKEKGDIPEGYSVSREKKERFSLILESASTNQTSMYLCASSLTSGGGSNQPQHFGDGTRLSIL.